Below are 30 T cell receptor beta chains sequenced from a single sample in a study of T cells in Graves' hyperthyroidism and ophthalmopathy. Amplification of TCR beta CDR3 regions was performed using RNA transcripts as template. In the first-round RT-PCR of the TCR CDR3, the HTBI primer set was used. Via MiXCR, TCRdb re-called the multiplex PCR reads, giving one row per CDR3 protein. This sample has approximately 560,000 distinct CDR3 sequences, with 35% to 55% found just once. The sample taken for sequencing was peripheral blood or thyroid tissue (not recorded which). The receptor set was obtained from a young woman with Graves' hyperthyroidism.

This clonotype appeared many times. V is TRBV29-1 and J is TRBJ2-7, with D perhaps given as TRBD1 or TRBD2 (5 bases each). Germline values: CDR1 SQVTM, CDR2 ANQGSEA. Trimming took off 6 bases at V and 3 bases at J, with 9 bases between the two ends. This CDR3 region has 11 residues. CDR3 sequence: CSVGDVYEQYF. DNA of the CDR3: TGCAGCGTGGGGGACGTCTACGAGCAGTACTTC.

Many counts were recorded for this clonotype. The rearrangement joins TRBV24-1 to TRBJ1-2; D gene ambiguous. Trimming stripped 2 bases from V and 5 bases from J, with 8 bases between. Per the germline V gene, CDR1 is KGHDR and CDR2 is SFDVKD. The CDR3 covers 13 residues. CDR3 coding DNA: TGTGCCACCAGTGATTCCCCCAATTATGGCTACACCTTC. Residues: CATSDSPNYGYTF.

This clonotype appeared many times. The V and J genes are TRBV10-2 and TRBJ2-5; no reliable D call. Germline CDR1 reads WSHSY; CDR2 reads SAAADI. Trimming shortened V by 1 base and J by 2 bases, and 5 bases separated the two germline ends. CDR3 length equals 13 residues. The CDR3 sequence is CASSEWKQETQYF. In DNA form, the CDR3 reads TGCGCCAGCAGTGAGTGGAAACAAGAGACCCAGTACTTC.

This clonotype was detected many times. The chain joins TRBV10-3 to TRBJ2-5, with D perhaps given as TRBD1 or TRBD2 (5 bases each). CDR3 length: 13 amino acids. V lost 10 bases, J lost 5 bases, and 17 bases lay in between. Germline V gene sequence: CDR1 ENHRY, CDR2 SYGVKD. The CDR3 region is CASTRDRTETQYF. In DNA form, the CDR3 reads TGTGCCAGCACTAGGGACCGCACGGAGACCCAGTACTTC.

This rearrangement joins TRBV29-1 to TRBJ2-7; maybe TRBD1 (6 bases). This CDR3 has 14 residues. Trimming stripped 8 bases from V and 2 bases from J, with 19 bases between. From germline, CDR1 is SQVTM and CDR2 ANQGSEA. The CDR3 loop is CSFDGQRPTYEQYF. CDR3 bases: TGCAGCTTCGACGGACAGCGACCCACCTACGAGCAGTACTTC.

The V and J genes are TRBV28 and TRBJ1-1, with unresolved D. CDR3 length: 13 amino acids. Germline values: CDR1 MDHEN, CDR2 SYDVKM. Deletions cut 3 bases from V and 5 bases from J, with 10 bases between. CDR3 in DNA: TGTGCCAGCAGTTTGGGCATTTCAACTGAAGCTTTCTTT. Amino acid sequence: CASSLGISTEAFF.

This rearrangement joins TRBV14 to TRBJ1-4; D possibly corresponds to TRBD1 (5 bases). Germline lookup yields CDR1 SGHDN and CDR2 FVKESK. The V and J ends lost 2 bases and 8 bases respectively, with 12 bases between them. CDR3 length: 14 residues. CDR3 DNA sequence: TGTGCCAGCAGCCAATTTTACCGGGACGAAAAACTGTTTTTT. Its protein product is CASSQFYRDEKLFF.

This clonotype has just a few counts. The genes are TRBV4-3 and TRBJ1-6, with D unclear. The V and J ends lost 3 bases and 9 bases respectively, with 21 bases between them. CDR1 and CDR2 from the germline V gene are LGHNA and YSLEER. The CDR3 is made up of 17 amino acids. The CDR3 bases are TGCGCCAGCAGCCAGAATCGGGCGGGTTTGTTCCGTTCACCCCTCCACTTT. Its translation: CASSQNRAGLFRSPLHF.

The chain links TRBV5-1 to TRBJ2-7, with 7 bases lining up with TRBD2. This CDR3 has 15 amino acids. Germline CDR1 is SGHRS and CDR2 is YFSETQ. The ends lost 5 bases at V and 3 bases at J; junction bases unmatched: 11. The CDR3 protein is CASSLRTSVIYEQYF. In DNA form, the CDR3 reads TGCGCCAGCAGTCTCAGGACTAGTGTCATCTACGAGCAGTACTTC.

This clonotype was detected many times. The chain carries TRBV10-1 and TRBJ1-6, with D possibly TRBD1 on 5 matching bases. Germline CDR1 and CDR2: WNHNN and SYGVQD (reference sequence). V lost 4 bases and J 10 bases, leaving 14 bases between the germline ends. The CDR3 is made up of 14 amino acids. CDR3 sequence: CASSADGQGSPLHF. CDR3 sequence (DNA): TGCGCCAGCAGTGCGGACGGCCAGGGCTCACCCCTCCACTTT.

The sample holds a few counts of this clonotype. CDR3 sequence reads: CASSTKPPTGFTEAFF. CDR3 bases: TGTGCCAGCAGCACGAAACCGCCAACAGGGTTCACTGAAGCTTTCTTT. This sequence joins TRBV7-2 and TRBJ1-1; maybe TRBD1 (6 bases). The CDR3 runs to 16 residues. V was trimmed by 5 bases and J by 4 bases, leaving 20 bases between them. Germline lookup yields CDR1 SGHTA and CDR2 FQGNSA.

V gene TRBV2 combines with J gene TRBJ1-6, with D unclear. This CDR3 has 16 residues. V dropped 3 bases and J dropped 6 bases, with 15 bases sitting between them. Germline V gene sequence: CDR1 SNHLY, CDR2 FYNNEI. CDR3 sequence (DNA): TGTGCCAGCAGTGAGAACACGGGCCTTTTTAATTCACCCCTCCACTTT. It specifies CASSENTGLFNSPLHF.

This clonotype showed up just a few times. This chain uses TRBV7-3 with TRBJ2-7; D call uncertain. V lost 4 bases and J 0 bases, leaving 10 bases between the germline ends. This CDR3 spans 14 amino acids. Germline V gives CDR1 SGHTA, CDR2 FQGTGA. The CDR3 DNA is TGTGCCAGCAGCTCATCGGTATTCTCCTACGAGCAGTACTTC. Encoded protein: CASSSSVFSYEQYF.

Here the CDR3 reads CAWSVPGVTEAFF. The CDR3 DNA sequence: TGTGCCTGGAGTGTCCCAGGGGTGACTGAAGCTTTCTTT. The rearrangement joins TRBV19 to TRBJ1-1, with D possibly matching TRBD1 (6 bases). This CDR3 region has 13 residues. With 11 bases removed from V and 5 bases from J, the gap between germline ends came to 18 bases. Per germline, CDR1 LNHDA and CDR2 SQIVND (reference sequence).

The CDR3 protein is CASSTGTSSSDTQYF. The CDR3 DNA follows: TGTGCCAGCAGCACCGGGACTAGCAGTTCAGATACGCAGTATTTT. The V gene is TRBV7-3, the J gene TRBJ2-3; 9 nucleotides align to TRBD2. V gave up 5 bases and J gave up 4 bases; unmatched junction bases: 7. The CDR3 covers 15 residues. Per germline, CDR1 SGHTA and CDR2 FQGTGA.

This clonotype was seen more than once but under ten times. CDR3 residues: CSAGQRNQPQHF. As DNA, the CDR3 is TGCAGCGCTGGACAGCGAAATCAGCCCCAGCATTTT. The chain has TRBV29-1 and TRBJ1-5; D possibly corresponds to TRBD1 (6 bases). Germline CDR1 is SQVTM and CDR2 is ANQGSEA. Trimming shortened V by 7 bases and J by 4 bases, and 11 bases separated the two germline ends. This CDR3 is built from 12 residues.

This clonotype occurred a few times. V is TRBV20-1 and J is TRBJ1-6; no firm D call. V lost 0 bases and J 3 bases, leaving 9 bases between the germline ends. Germline assignment: CDR1 DFQATT and CDR2 SNEGSKA (reference sequence). This CDR3 has 15 amino acids. The CDR3 here is CSARDPGYYNSPLHF. In nucleotides, the CDR3 is TGCAGTGCTAGAGATCCGGGCTACTATAATTCACCCCTCCACTTT.

This clonotype was observed at least ten times. V gene TRBV2 combines with J gene TRBJ1-5; TRBD1 might be the D (5 bases). V was clipped by 8 bases and J by 7 bases, with 18 bases between them. The germline gives CDR1 SNHLY, CDR2 FYNNEI. The CDR3 is 14 amino acids. The CDR3 loop reads CASAGSGARQPQHF. Here the CDR3 DNA reads TGTGCCAGCGCGGGGAGTGGGGCGAGACAGCCCCAGCATTTT.

This clonotype came up once. The chain joins TRBV11-2 to TRBJ2-1; 8 bases align to TRBD2. TRBJ2-7 matches the DNA end more closely, so the J call is doubtful. The CDR3 loop spans 15 amino acids. Germline CDR1 is SGHAT and CDR2 is FQNNGV. The CDR3, as DNA: TGTGCCAGCAGCCCTTGGGCGGGAGGCTCCGGCGAGCAGTACTTC. Translated: CASSPWAGGSGEQYF.

This chain uses TRBV7-2 with TRBJ1-1; D not resolved. Trimming removed 5 bases from V and 4 bases from J, with 17 bases in between. CDR1 is SGHTA, CDR2 FQGNSA, per germline. There are 15 residues in the CDR3. The DNA of the CDR3 is TGTGCCAGCAGCACAGACACCTTGGGATTCACTGAAGCTTTCTTT. Translation gives CASSTDTLGFTEAFF.

With respect to this clonotype: This could be a read error, since a much larger clone is one nucleotide away. The genes are TRBV29-1 and TRBJ2-5, with 7 bases lining up with TRBD1. Germline CDR1 SQVTM, CDR2 ANQGSEA. The CDR3 has 13 residues. As DNA, the CDR3 is TGCAGCGAGATTACAGGGGCACGAGAGACCCAGCACTTC. Amino acids: CSEITGARETQHF.

This clonotype came up a few times. The chain employs TRBV29-1 and TRBJ1-3; D is perhaps TRBD1 (5 bases). V was cut by 6 bases and J by 1 base, with 13 bases left in between. Germline CDR1 and CDR2: SQVTM and ANQGSEA. The CDR3 sequence is 14 residues long. CDR3 DNA: TGCAGCGTGACCGGGGGAATATCTGGAAACACCATATATTTT. The encoded protein is CSVTGGISGNTIYF.

This chain connects TRBV5-1 to TRBJ2-7, with 10 bases fitting TRBD1. V lost 5 bases to trimming and J lost 3 bases; unmatched junction nucleotides: 5. Germline V gene lookup returns CDR1 SGHRS and CDR2 YFSETQ. This CDR3 is 14 amino acids long. CDR3 sequence (DNA): TGCGCCAGCAGAACTGACAGGGGGCACTACGAGCAGTACTTC. This translates into CASRTDRGHYEQYF.

The V and J genes are TRBV2 and TRBJ1-5; D unresolved. Trimming removed 6 bases from V and 3 bases from J, with 9 bases in between. Germline V CDR1 and CDR2: SNHLY, FYNNEI. The CDR3 loop spans 13 amino acids. The CDR3 here is CASSDTDNQPQHF. CDR3 nucleotide sequence: TGTGCCAGCAGCGACACGGACAATCAGCCCCAGCATTTT.

Concerning this clonotype: This could be a read error, since a much larger clone is one nucleotide away. The chain joins TRBV29-1 to TRBJ1-2; TRBD1 might be the D (5 bases). The germline gives CDR1 SQVTM, CDR2 ANQGSEA. This CDR3 spans 13 amino acids. V was pared by 7 bases and J by 5 bases, with 17 bases between. The CDR3 here is CSGGEGRAYGYTF. The CDR3 DNA sequence: TGCAGCGGCGGGGAGGGGAGGGCGTATGGCTACACCTTC.

The rearrangement links TRBV10-3 to TRBJ2-7, with 8 bases that match TRBD1. V trimming: 8 bases; J trimming: 0 bases; junction bases outside the gene matches: 9. Germline lookup yields CDR1 ENHRY and CDR2 SYGVKD. This CDR3 region has 15 residues. Here the CDR3 DNA reads TGTGCCATCGGACAGGGAATGTTAGGCTCCTACGAGCAGTACTTC. Amino acid sequence: CAIGQGMLGSYEQYF.

In this sample, this clonotype turned up once. The V and J genes are TRBV19 and TRBJ2-7, with 9 bases aligning to TRBD2. CDR1 and CDR2 (germline): LNHDA, SQIVND (reference sequence). Trimming removed 8 bases from V and 2 bases from J; junction bases left unmatched: 7. This CDR3 has 14 residues. The CDR3 DNA is TGTGCCAGTGCTAACCGCGGGGGGGCCTACGAGCAGTACTTC. Its translation: CASANRGGAYEQYF.

This clonotype has a handful of counts. The chain is built from TRBV2 and TRBJ2-7; D ambiguous. V was pared by 5 bases and J by 8 bases, with 1 base between. This CDR3 region has 8 residues. CDR1 is SNHLY and CDR2 is FYNNEI in the germline V gene. DNA of the CDR3: TGTGCCAGCAGTCAGCAGTACTTC. Amino acids: CASSQQYF.

The chain's CDR3 is CASRAGNSPLHF. CDR3 coding DNA: TGTGCCAGCCGGGCCGGGAATTCACCCCTCCACTTT. The chain carries TRBV6-6 and TRBJ1-6; no reliable D call. With 8 bases removed from V and 7 bases from J, the gap between germline ends came to 9 bases. Looked up from germline, CDR1 is MNHNY and CDR2 is SVGAGI (reference sequence). This CDR3 has 12 residues.

This clonotype has a handful of counts. J is TRBJ1-1 and V is TRBV10-3, with 8 bases fitting TRBD1. The V segment lost 6 bases and the J segment 3 bases; nucleotides outside the gene matches: 3. Germline V CDR1 and CDR2: ENHRY, SYGVKD. The CDR3 sequence is 13 residues long. DNA for the CDR3: TGTGCCATCAGCACAGGGGGGGACACTGAAGCTTTCTTT. This translates into CAISTGGDTEAFF.